This TCR beta chain was captured in a study of T cell repertoires in cytomegalovirus infection. The overall study: Matching HLA type, along with CMV infection, was indicated by public TCR beta signatures.

J was trimmed by 4 bases and V by 6 bases; bases with no gene match: 1. CDR3 size: 12 residues. The germline V gene encodes CDR1 KGHDR and CDR2 SFDVKD. The study, taken as a whole, reports: The cumulative frequency of public TCR beta families distinguished individuals who carried CMV together with the relevant HLA. HLA-C-restricted CMV clonotypes gave the most frequent clonotype in two of eight donors.

Of note for this clonotype: Its matching antigen is unknown.

In TCRdb, the reads were re-called with MiXCR into one record per CDR3 protein. The data contain about 740,000 distinct CDR3 sequences, under 40% of them singletons. The sample comprised PBMCs. The chain is built from TRBV24-1 and TRBJ2-7, with 8 nucleotides matching TRBD1. The origin of this receptor is a human donor in good health (CMV status not recorded). Some clones in this sample may be carry-over from other donors' samples. This CDR3 reads CATSNRGYEQYF. CDR3 in DNA: TGTGCCACCAGTAACAGGGGGTACGAGCAGTACTTC.